This T cell receptor beta chain was profiled in a study of cytomegalovirus exposure and HLA in healthy donors. Findings and limits, study-wide: Differences between HLA loci emerged in a later analysis of TCR association rates, with DRB1 most and HLA-C fewest. Later on, an analysis found that several of the most significant clusters appeared to be linked to common viral pathogens, which included parvovirus B19. Among TCR beta chains, those listed as cytomegalovirus-associated numbered fewer than 200.

V gave up 2 bases and J gave up 2 bases; unmatched junction bases: 5. CDR3 length: 15 amino acids. Germline CDR1 and CDR2: SGHAT and FQNNGV. A word on this clone: The antigen remains undetermined.

Primers: 60 Vbeta forward and 13 Jbeta reverse. The protocol was immunoSEQ multiplex PCR, while the TCRdb copy is restricted to in-frame clones and leaves out a portion. The sample yields over 90,000 clones, 81% seen once. The sequence derives from a man aged 35 to 55 in good health and CMV-seropositive. Sequencing was performed on PBMCs. The chain joins TRBV11-2 to TRBJ1-2; 7 positions agree with TRBD1. The DNA for the CDR3 is TGTGCCAGCAGCTTATCGACAGGGCGAAACTATGGCTACACCTTC. Its protein is CASSLSTGRNYGYTF.